This T cell receptor beta chain is drawn from a study of T cell responses to AZD1222 COVID-19 vaccine. Points on this clone: Its antigen is unknown.

TCRdb's copy holds only in-frame clones and misses some; the assay was immunoSEQ multiplex PCR. The repertoire has about 140,000 clones, roughly 90% of them found once; the top ten carry approximately 3%. General study findings and limits: Repertoires in all cases were sampled only once the peak T cell response had passed.

The CDR3 totals 15 residues. Germline assignment: CDR1 MNHEY and CDR2 SMNVEV (reference sequence). V lost 5 bases and J lost 0, with 14 bases in between. This material consisted of peripheral blood, taken on day 0 of AZD1222 vaccination. The chain couples TRBV27 to TRBJ2-7; D tentatively fits TRBD1 or TRBD2 (5 bases each). This receptor was obtained from an adult in good health. The CDR3: CASSPRRGDSYEQYF. The CDR3 region has the DNA TGTGCCAGCAGTCCCCGTAGAGGGGACTCCTACGAGCAGTACTTC.